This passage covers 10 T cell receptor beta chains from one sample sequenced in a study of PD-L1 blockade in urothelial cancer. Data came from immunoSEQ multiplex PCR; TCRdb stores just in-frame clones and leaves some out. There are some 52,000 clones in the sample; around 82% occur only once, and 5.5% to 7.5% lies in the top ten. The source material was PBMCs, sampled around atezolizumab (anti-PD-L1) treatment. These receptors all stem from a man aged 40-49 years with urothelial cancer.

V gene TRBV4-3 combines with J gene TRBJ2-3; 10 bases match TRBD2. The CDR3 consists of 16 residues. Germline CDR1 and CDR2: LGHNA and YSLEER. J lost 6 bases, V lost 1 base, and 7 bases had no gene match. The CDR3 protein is CASSQAPLAGVDTQYF. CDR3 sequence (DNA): TGCGCCAGCAGCCAAGCCCCCCTAGCGGGAGTGGATACGCAGTATTTT.

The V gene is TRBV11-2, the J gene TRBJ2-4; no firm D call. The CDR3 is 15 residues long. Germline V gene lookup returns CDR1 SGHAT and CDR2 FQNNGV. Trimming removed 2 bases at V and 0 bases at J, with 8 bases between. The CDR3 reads CASSLISGAKNIQYF. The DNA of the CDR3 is TGTGCCAGCAGCTTAATTTCAGGAGCCAAAAACATTCAGTACTTC. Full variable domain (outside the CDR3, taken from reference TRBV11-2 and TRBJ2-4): EAGVAQSPRYKIIEKRQSVAFWCNPISGHATLYWYQQILGQGPKLLIQFQNNGVVDDSQLPKDRFSAERLKGVDSTLKIQPAKLEDSAVYLCASSLISGAKNIQYFGAGTRLSVL.

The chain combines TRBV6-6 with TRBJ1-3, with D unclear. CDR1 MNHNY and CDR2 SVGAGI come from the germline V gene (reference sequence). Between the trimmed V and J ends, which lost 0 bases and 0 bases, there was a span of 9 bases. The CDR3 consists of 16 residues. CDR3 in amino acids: CASSYSLGSSGNTIYF. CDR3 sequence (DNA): TGTGCCAGCAGTTACTCGTTGGGGAGCTCTGGAAACACCATATATTTT.

This CDR3 is CASSIDGDTEAFF. The CDR3 DNA follows: TGTGCCAGTAGTATAGACGGGGACACTGAAGCTTTCTTT. The V and J genes are TRBV19 and TRBJ1-1; D not resolved. Germline V gene sequence: CDR1 LNHDA, CDR2 SQIVND (reference sequence). The V gene lost 0 bases and the J gene lost 3 bases, with 5 bases spanning the gap. This CDR3 comprises 13 residues.

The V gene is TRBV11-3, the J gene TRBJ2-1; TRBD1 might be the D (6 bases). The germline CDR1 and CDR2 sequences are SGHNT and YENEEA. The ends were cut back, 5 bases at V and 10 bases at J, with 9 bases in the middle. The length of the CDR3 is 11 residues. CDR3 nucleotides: TGTGCCAGCAGCAGCACAGGGGAGCAGTTCTTC. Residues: CASSSTGEQFF. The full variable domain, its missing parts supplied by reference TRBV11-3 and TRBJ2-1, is EAGVVQSPRYKIIEKKQPVAFWCNPISGHNTLYWYLQNLGQGPELLIRYENEEAVDDSQLPKDRFSAERLKGVDSTLKIQPAELGDSAVYLCASSSTGEQFFGPGTRLTVL.

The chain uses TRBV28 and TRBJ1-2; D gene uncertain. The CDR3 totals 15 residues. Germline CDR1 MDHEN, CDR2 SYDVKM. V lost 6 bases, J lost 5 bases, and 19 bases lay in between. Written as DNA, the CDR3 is TGTGCCAGCAGATTAGAGGAACATCCTCGGTATGGCTACACCTTC. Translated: CASRLEEHPRYGYTF.

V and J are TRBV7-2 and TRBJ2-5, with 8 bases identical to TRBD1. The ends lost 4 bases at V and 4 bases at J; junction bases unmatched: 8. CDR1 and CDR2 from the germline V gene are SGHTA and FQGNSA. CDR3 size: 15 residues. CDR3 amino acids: CASSSRQGLRETQYF. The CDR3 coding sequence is TGTGCCAGCAGCTCGAGACAGGGGCTGAGAGAGACCCAGTACTTC. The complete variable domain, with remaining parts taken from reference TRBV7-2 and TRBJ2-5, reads GAGVSQSPSNKVTEKGKDVELRCDPISGHTALYWYRQSLGQGLEFLIYFQGNSAPDKSGLPSDRFSAERTGGSVSTLTIQRTQQEDSAVYLCASSSRQGLRETQYFGPGTRLLVL.

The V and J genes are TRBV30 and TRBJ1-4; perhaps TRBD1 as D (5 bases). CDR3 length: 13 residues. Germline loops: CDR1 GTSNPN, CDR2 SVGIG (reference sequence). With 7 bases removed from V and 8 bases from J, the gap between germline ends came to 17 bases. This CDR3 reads CASRGRGEEKLFF. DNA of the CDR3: TGTGCCTCTCGGGGGAGAGGGGAAGAAAAACTGTTTTTT. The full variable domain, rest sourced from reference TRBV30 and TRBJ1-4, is SQTIHQWPATLVQPVGSPLSLECTVEGTSNPNLYWYRQAAGRGLQLLFYSVGIGQISSEVPQNLSASRPQDRQFILSSKKLLLSDSGFYLCASRGRGEEKLFFGSGTQLSVL.

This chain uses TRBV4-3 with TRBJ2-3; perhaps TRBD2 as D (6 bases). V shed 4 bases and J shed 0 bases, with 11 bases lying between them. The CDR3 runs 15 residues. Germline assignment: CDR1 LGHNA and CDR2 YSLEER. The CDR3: CASSRRATSTDTQYF. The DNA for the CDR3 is TGCGCCAGCAGCCGGAGGGCGACGAGCACAGATACGCAGTATTTT.

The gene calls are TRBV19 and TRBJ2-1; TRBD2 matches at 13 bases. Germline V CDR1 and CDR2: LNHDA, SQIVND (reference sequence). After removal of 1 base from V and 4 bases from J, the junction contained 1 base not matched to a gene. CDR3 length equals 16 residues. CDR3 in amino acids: CASSIGGLAGYNEQFF. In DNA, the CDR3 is TGTGCCAGTAGTATAGGGGGACTAGCGGGATACAATGAGCAGTTCTTC.